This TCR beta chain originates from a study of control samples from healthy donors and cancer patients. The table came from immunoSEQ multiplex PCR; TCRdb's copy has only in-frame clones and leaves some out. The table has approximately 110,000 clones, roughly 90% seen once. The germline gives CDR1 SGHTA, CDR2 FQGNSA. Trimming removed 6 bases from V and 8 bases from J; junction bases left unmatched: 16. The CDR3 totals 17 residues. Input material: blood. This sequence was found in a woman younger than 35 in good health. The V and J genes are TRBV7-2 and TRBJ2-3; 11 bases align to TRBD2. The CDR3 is CASSPEGGGTSGATQYF. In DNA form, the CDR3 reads TGTGCCAGCAGTCCTGAAGGCGGTGGGACTAGCGGAGCTACGCAGTATTTT.